The rows below give T cell receptor beta chains drawn from one sample of a study of OX40 agonist ivuxolimab in advanced cancers. Profiled with immunoSEQ multiplex PCR; TCRdb holds only in-frame clones, not every one. The data hold about 33,000 clones, with roughly three quarters observed a single time. Source: CD4+ or CD8+ T cells sorted from blood, taken in a trial of the OX40 agonist ivuxolimab. The source is an adult with an advanced solid tumor such as melanoma, head and neck, liver or kidney cancer. Each CDR3 is given with its conserved first and last residue. Each record gives: clone size, CDR3 length, D gene, V gene, J gene, CDR3 protein, CDR3 DNA. The D gene is left open where the match is weak. Only some rows state a clone size, as once, few, many or a class for expanded clones.

>NA|12|NA|TRBV6-5|TRBJ1-2
CASRGGAYGYTF
TGTGCCAGCCGGGGGGGGGCCTATGGCTACACCTTC
>NA|13|TRBD2|TRBV2|TRBJ2-2
CASGRTSVGELFF
TGTGCCAGCGGCCGGACTAGCGTCGGGGAGCTGTTTTTT
>NA|15|TRBD1|TRBV28|TRBJ1-1
CASIAGGGGALFAFF
TGTGCCAGCATCGCAGGTGGAGGGGGCGCTTTGTTCGCTTTCTTT
>NA|15|TRBD1|TRBV5-8|TRBJ1-5
CASSTGTGVDQPQHF
TGTGCCAGCAGCACAGGGACAGGGGTAGATCAGCCCCAGCATTTT
>NA|13|TRBD1|TRBV2|TRBJ1-1
CASTATGVTEAFF
TGTGCCAGCACTGCGACAGGGGTCACTGAAGCTTTCTTT
>few|15|TRBD2|TRBV28|TRBJ2-5
CASSSLAGGQETQYF
TGTGCCAGCAGTTCCCTAGCGGGAGGGCAAGAGACCCAGTACTTC
>NA|12|NA|TRBV7-6|TRBJ1-5
CASSLVAGTQHF
TGTGCCAGCAGCTTAGTGGCAGGGACCCAGCATTTT
>once|16|TRBD2|TRBV4-3|TRBJ2-2
CASSRHGTSGARELFF
TGCGCCAGCAGCCGTCACGGGACTAGTGGTGCGCGGGAGCTGTTTTTT
>NA|13|TRBD2|TRBV30|TRBJ2-1
CAWSKPGLGEQFF
TGTGCCTGGAGCAAACCGGGACTAGGTGAGCAGTTCTTC
>few|14|TRBD2|TRBV18|TRBJ2-5
CASSQTSGGETQYF
TGTGCCAGCTCACAGACTAGCGGGGGAGAGACCCAGTACTTC
>NA|15|NA|TRBV7-3|TRBJ1-1
CASSLRQTASGEAFF
TGTGCCAGCAGCTTAAGACAGACAGCTTCGGGTGAAGCTTTCTTT
>NA|11|NA|TRBV18|TRBJ1-2
CASSPGWGYTF
TGTGCCAGCTCACCCGGTTGGGGCTACACCTTC
>NA|15|NA|TRBV6-5|TRBJ2-1
CASSYSRRGGNEQFF
TGTGCCAGCAGTTACTCCCGGCGGGGTGGGAATGAGCAGTTCTTC
>NA|16|TRBD1|TRBV11-3|TRBJ2-3
CASSFSHRGKYSTQYF
TGTGCCAGCAGCTTTTCCCACAGGGGGAAGTATAGTACGCAGTATTTT
>NA|15|TRBD1|TRBV7-9|TRBJ2-7
CASSLASGGSYEQYF
TGTGCCAGCAGCTTAGCTTCAGGGGGTTCCTACGAGCAGTACTTC
>NA|14|NA|TRBV30|TRBJ2-3
CAWRRGPSTDTQYF
TGTGCCTGGAGGCGGGGCCCTAGCACAGATACGCAGTATTTT
>NA|13|NA|TRBV18|TRBJ2-7
CASSPGDLREQYF
TGTGCCAGCTCACCCGGAGATCTGCGCGAGCAGTACTTC
>NA|17|NA|TRBV19|TRBJ1-5
CASSATRGGRANQPQHF
TGTGCCAGTAGTGCCACCCGGGGGGGGCGAGCTAATCAGCCCCAGCATTTT
>few|13|NA|TRBV6-6|TRBJ2-1
CASSRREYNEQFF
TGTGCCAGCAGCCGGCGAGAGTACAATGAGCAGTTCTTC
>NA|16|NA|TRBV5-4|TRBJ2-5
CASSLRREATRETQYF
TGTGCCAGCAGCCTTCGGCGGGAAGCGACCAGGGAGACCCAGTACTTC
>NA|15|TRBD2|TRBV7-9|TRBJ2-7
CASSPRLAGAMEQYF
TGTGCCAGCAGCCCTAGACTAGCGGGAGCAATGGAGCAGTACTTC
>NA|15|TRBD1|TRBV6-6|TRBJ1-1
CASSRSGTGTTEAFF
TGTGCCAGCAGCAGATCCGGGACAGGGACCACTGAAGCTTTCTTT
>NA|14|NA|TRBV11-3|TRBJ1-1
CASSLANRNTEAFF
TGTGCCAGCAGCTTAGCTAACAGGAACACTGAAGCTTTCTTT
>NA|15|TRBD1|TRBV10-1|TRBJ2-7
CASSSDRGLTYEQYF
TGCGCCAGCAGTTCCGACAGGGGACTTACCTACGAGCAGTACTTC
>NA|15|NA|TRBV28|TRBJ2-4
CASSRLGLLGRIQYF
TGTGCCAGCAGTAGGCTAGGGCTCTTAGGCCGTATTCAGTACTTC
>few|13|NA|TRBV21-1|TRBJ1-5
CASGERGAQPQHF
TGTGCCAGCGGAGAGAGGGGGGCTCAGCCCCAGCATTTT
>NA|14|NA|TRBV2|TRBJ1-5
CASSDNGFSQPQHF
TGTGCCAGCAGTGATAACGGTTTTTCTCAGCCCCAGCATTTT
>NA|17|NA|TRBV11-3|TRBJ2-7
CASSRLRGTESSYEQYF
TGTGCCAGCAGCCGCCTCCGTGGGACTGAAAGCTCCTACGAGCAGTACTTC
>NA|12|NA|TRBV7-2|TRBJ2-1
CASSSQVYEQFF
TGTGCCAGCAGTTCCCAGGTCTATGAGCAGTTCTTC
>NA|14|NA|TRBV7-2|TRBJ2-5
CASSRTKSEETQYF
TGTGCCAGCAGCCGGACTAAGAGTGAGGAGACCCAGTACTTC
>few|14|NA|TRBV5-1|TRBJ2-5
CASSFGDAQETQYF
TGCGCCAGCAGCTTTGGGGACGCTCAGGAGACCCAGTACTTC
>NA|13|NA|TRBV11-1|TRBJ1-1
CASSPPPYTEAFF
TGTGCCAGCAGCCCTCCCCCCTACACTGAAGCTTTCTTT
>NA|14|NA|TRBV6-5|TRBJ2-7
CASSSQVVASEQYF
TGTGCCAGCAGTTCCCAGGTAGTAGCCTCCGAGCAGTACTTC
>NA|15|TRBD1|TRBV5-1|TRBJ2-7
CASTVSGQSSYEQYF
TGCGCCAGCACCGTGTCGGGACAGAGCTCCTACGAGCAGTACTTC
>once|13|NA|TRBV28|TRBJ2-3
CASSVREADTQYF
TGTGCCAGCAGTGTCAGGGAGGCAGATACGCAGTATTTT
>NA|15|NA|TRBV9|TRBJ1-4
CASSVGPTVGEKLFF
TGTGCCAGCAGCGTAGGTCCCACGGTTGGGGAAAAACTGTTTTTT
>NA|11|NA|TRBV2|TRBJ2-5
CASRQKETQYF
TGTGCCAGCAGACAGAAAGAGACCCAGTACTTC
>NA|15|TRBD1|TRBV4-1|TRBJ1-5
CASSQADRGDQPQHF
TGCGCCAGCAGCCAGGCCGACAGGGGTGACCAGCCCCAGCATTTT
>NA|16|TRBD1|TRBV11-2|TRBJ2-1
CASSFRGTGVGNEQFF
TGTGCCAGCAGCTTCCGGGGGACAGGGGTAGGTAATGAGCAGTTCTTC
>NA|14|NA|TRBV30|TRBJ1-6
CAWIRAEIFSPLHF
TGTGCCTGGATCAGGGCGGAGATTTTTTCACCCCTCCACTTT
>once|13|NA|TRBV10-1|TRBJ2-7
CASSVAGSYEQYF
TGCGCCAGCAGTGTTGCGGGGTCCTACGAGCAGTACTTC
>once|16|TRBD1|TRBV4-1|TRBJ1-6
CASSQDGGQMNSPLHF
TGCGCCAGCAGCCAAGACGGGGGACAGATGAATTCACCCCTCCACTTT
>NA|13|NA|TRBV6-6|TRBJ1-5
CASTPSGGQPQHF
TGTGCCAGCACCCCCAGCGGAGGACAGCCCCAGCATTTT
>NA|16|TRBD1|TRBV9|TRBJ2-2
CASSVLGQGAVGELFF
TGTGCCAGCAGCGTCCTGGGGCAGGGGGCGGTCGGGGAGCTGTTTTTT
>NA|12|NA|TRBV6-5|TRBJ1-5
CASSRAFGPQHF
TGTGCCAGCAGTCGCGCCTTTGGGCCCCAGCATTTT